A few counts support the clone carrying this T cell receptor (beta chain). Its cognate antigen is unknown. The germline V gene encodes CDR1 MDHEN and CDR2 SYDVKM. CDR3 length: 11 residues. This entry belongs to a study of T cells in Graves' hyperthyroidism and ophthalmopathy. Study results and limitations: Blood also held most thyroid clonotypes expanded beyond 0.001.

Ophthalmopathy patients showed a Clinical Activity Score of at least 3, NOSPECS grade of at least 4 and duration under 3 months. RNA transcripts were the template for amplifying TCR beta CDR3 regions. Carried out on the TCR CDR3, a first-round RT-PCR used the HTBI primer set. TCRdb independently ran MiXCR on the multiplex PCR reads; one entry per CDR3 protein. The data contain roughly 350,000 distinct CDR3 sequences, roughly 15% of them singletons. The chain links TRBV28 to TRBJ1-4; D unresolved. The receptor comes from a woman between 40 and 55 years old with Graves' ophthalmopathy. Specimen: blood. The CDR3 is CGCATNEKLFF. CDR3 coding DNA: TGTGGATGTGCAACTAATGAAAAACTGTTTTTT. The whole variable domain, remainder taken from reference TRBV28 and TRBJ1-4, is DVKVTQSSRYLVKRTGEKVFLECVQDMDHENMFWYRQDPGLGLRLIYFSYDVKMKEKGDIPEGYSVSREKKERFSLILESASTNQTSMYLCGCATNEKLFFGSGTQLSVL.